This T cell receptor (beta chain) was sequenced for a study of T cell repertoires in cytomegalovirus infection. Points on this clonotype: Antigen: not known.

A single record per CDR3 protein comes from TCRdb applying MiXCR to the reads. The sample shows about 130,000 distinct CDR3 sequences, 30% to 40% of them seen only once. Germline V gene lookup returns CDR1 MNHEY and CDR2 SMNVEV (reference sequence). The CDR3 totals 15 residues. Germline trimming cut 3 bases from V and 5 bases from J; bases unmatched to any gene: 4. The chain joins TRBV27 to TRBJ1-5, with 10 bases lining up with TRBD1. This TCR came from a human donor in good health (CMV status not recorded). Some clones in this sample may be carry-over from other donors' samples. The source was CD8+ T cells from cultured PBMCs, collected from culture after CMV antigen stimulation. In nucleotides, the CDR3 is TGTGCCAGCAGTTTTGCCGGGACAGGGGATCAGCCCCAGCATTTT. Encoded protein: CASSFAGTGDQPQHF.